One TCR beta chain is described in this entry. The data are from a study of blood T cell repertoires in COVID-19. Study-wide context: Sites across the United States, Italy and Spain contributed samples from acute and convalescent COVID-19. The cDNA or gDNA used as material had been derived from T cells, B-cell-depleted T cells, or PBMCs.

Patients at the Seattle site were enrolled during active infection and followed longitudinally. There are 16 residues in the CDR3. The ends were cut back, 1 base at V and 0 bases at J, with 9 bases in the middle. From germline, CDR1 is KGHSH and CDR2 LQKENI. How the authors handled the data: Reference gene primer amplification yielded estimated nucleated cell counts. Libraries were prepared by immunoSEQ multiplex PCR; TCRdb keeps only in-frame clonotypes and omits some of them. The V and J calls and the clone size are those of that table, but D and trimming were determined from the DNA. Of 140,000 to 150,000 clones listed, 88% were seen once; the top ten hold roughly 2.5%.

The sequenced material came from peripheral blood. The sequence derives from a human donor with COVID-19, enrolled during active disease. The donor label of this sample is uncertain. This chain uses TRBV18 with TRBJ1-4; no definite D call. The CDR3: CASSPRSFATNEKLFF. CDR3 bases: TGTGCCAGCTCACCACGGAGCTTTGCAACTAATGAAAAACTGTTTTTT.